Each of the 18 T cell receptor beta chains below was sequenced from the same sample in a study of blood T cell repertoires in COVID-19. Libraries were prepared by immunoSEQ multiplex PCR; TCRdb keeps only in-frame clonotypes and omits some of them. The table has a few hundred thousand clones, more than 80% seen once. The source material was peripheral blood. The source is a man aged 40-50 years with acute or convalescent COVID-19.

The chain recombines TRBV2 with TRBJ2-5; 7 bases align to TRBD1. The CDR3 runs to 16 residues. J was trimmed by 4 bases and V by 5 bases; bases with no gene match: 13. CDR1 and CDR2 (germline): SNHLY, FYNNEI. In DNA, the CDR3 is TGTGCCAGCAGTCCGCAACAGGGGCCGCGCGCAGAGACCCAGTACTTC. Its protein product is CASSPQQGPRAETQYF. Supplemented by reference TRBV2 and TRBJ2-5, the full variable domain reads EPEVTQTPSHQVTQMGQEVILRCVPISNHLYFYWYRQILGQKVEFLVSFYNNEISEKSEIFDDQFSVERPDGSNFTLKIRSTKLEDSAMYFCASSPQQGPRAETQYFGPGTRLLVL.

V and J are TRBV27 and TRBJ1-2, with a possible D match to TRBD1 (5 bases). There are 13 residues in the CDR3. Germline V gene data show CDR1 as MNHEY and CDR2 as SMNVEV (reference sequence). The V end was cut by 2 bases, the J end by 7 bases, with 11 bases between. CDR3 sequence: CASSLTRVGGYTF. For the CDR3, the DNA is TGTGCCAGCAGTTTAACCAGGGTTGGTGGCTACACCTTC.

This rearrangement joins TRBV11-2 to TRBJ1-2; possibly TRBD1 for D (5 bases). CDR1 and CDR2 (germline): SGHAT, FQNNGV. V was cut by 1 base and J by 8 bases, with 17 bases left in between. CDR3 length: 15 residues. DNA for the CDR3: TGTGCCAGCAGCTTAGCCACAGGCCCCCTGAGGGGCTACACCTTC. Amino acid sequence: CASSLATGPLRGYTF.

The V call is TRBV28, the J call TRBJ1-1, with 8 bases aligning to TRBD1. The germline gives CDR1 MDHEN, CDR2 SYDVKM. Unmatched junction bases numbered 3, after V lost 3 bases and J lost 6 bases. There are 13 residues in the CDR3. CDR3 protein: CASSFQGAPEAFF. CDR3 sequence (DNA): TGTGCCAGCAGTTTTCAGGGGGCGCCTGAAGCTTTCTTT.

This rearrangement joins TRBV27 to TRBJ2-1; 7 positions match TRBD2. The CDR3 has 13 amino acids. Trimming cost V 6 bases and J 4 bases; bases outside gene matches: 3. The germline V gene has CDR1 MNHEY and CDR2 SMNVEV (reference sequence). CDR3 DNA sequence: TGTGCCAGCAGGCGGGGGTTGTACAATGAGCAGTTCTTC. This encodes CASRRGLYNEQFF.

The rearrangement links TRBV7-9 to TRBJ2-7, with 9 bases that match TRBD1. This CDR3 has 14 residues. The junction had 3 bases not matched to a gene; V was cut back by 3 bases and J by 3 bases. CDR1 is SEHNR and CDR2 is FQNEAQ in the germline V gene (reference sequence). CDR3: CASSLGQGFYEQYF. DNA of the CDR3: TGTGCCAGCAGCTTGGGACAGGGCTTCTACGAGCAGTACTTC.

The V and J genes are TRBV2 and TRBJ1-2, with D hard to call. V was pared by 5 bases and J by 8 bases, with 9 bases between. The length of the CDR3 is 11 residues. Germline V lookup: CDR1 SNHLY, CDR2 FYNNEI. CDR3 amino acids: CASSSLRGYTF. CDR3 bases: TGTGCCAGCAGTAGTTTACGGGGCTACACCTTC.

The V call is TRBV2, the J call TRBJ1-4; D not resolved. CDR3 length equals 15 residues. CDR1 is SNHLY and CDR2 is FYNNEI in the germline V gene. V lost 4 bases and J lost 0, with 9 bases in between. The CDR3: CASSASVATNEKLFF. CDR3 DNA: TGTGCCAGCAGTGCCTCGGTTGCAACTAATGAAAAACTGTTTTTT.

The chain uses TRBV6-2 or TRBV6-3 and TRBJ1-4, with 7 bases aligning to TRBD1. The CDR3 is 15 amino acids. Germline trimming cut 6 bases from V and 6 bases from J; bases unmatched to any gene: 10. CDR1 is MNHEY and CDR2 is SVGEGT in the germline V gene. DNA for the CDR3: TGTGCCAGCAGCAACACAGGGGACTTCGATGAAAAACTGTTTTTT. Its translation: CASSNTGDFDEKLFF.

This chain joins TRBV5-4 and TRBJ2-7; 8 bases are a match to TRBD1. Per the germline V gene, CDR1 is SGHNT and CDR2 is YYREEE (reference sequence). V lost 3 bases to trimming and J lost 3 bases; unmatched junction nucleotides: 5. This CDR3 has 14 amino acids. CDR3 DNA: TGTGCCAGCAGCTCCGGGACAGGTTTCTACGAGCAGTACTTC. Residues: CASSSGTGFYEQYF. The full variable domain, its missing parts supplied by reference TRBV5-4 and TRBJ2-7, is ETGVTQSPTHLIKTRGQQVTLRCSSQSGHNTVSWYQQALGQGPQFIFQYYREEENGRGNFPPRFSGLQFPNYSSELNVNALELDDSALYLCASSSGTGFYEQYFGPGTRLTVT.

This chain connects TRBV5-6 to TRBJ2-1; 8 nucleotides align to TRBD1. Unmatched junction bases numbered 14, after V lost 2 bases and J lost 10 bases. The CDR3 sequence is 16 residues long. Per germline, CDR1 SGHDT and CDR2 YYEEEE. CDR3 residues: CASSFRLTDRVKEQFF. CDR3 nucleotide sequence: TGTGCCAGCAGCTTTCGTCTCACGGACAGGGTTAAAGAGCAGTTCTTC.

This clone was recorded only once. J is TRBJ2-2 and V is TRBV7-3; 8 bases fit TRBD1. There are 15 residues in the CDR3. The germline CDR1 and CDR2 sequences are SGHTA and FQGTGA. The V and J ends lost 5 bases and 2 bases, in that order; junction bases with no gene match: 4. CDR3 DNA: TGTGCCAGCAGCGGGACAGGTCCCAACACCGGGGAGCTGTTTTTT. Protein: CASSGTGPNTGELFF.

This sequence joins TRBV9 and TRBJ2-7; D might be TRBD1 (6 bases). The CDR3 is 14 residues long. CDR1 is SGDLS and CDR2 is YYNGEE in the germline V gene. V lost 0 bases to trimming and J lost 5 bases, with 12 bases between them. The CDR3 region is CASSVEHRADEQYF. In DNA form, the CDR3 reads TGTGCCAGCAGCGTAGAGCACAGGGCAGACGAGCAGTACTTC.

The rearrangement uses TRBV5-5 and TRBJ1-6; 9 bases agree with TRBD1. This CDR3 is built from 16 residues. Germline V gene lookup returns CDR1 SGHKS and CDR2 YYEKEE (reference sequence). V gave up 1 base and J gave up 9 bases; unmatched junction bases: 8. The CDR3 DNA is TGTGCCAGCAGCTTGAACCTACAGGGGGCAGGTTCACCCCTCCACTTT. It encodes CASSLNLQGAGSPLHF.

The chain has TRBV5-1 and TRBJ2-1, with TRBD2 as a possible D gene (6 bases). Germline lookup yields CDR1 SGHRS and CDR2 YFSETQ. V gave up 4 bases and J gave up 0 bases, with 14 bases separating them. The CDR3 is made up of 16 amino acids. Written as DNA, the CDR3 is TGCGCCAGCAGCGCGGACTACCACGCCTCCTACAATGAGCAGTTCTTC. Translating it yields CASSADYHASYNEQFF.

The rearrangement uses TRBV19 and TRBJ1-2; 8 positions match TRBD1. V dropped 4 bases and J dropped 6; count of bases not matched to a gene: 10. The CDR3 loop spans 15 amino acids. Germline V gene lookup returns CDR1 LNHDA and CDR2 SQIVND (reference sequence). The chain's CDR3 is CASSTPGQAGDGYTF. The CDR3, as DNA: TGTGCCAGTAGTACCCCGGGACAGGCGGGAGATGGCTACACCTTC.

CDR3 protein: CASSQGQGFYYEQYF. The DNA for the CDR3 is TGTGCCAGCAGCCAGGGACAGGGGTTTTACTACGAGCAGTACTTC. The rearrangement joins TRBV6-2 or TRBV6-3 to TRBJ2-7; 10 bases map to TRBD1. From germline, CDR1 is MNHEY and CDR2 SVGEGT. The length of the CDR3 is 15 residues. V shed 6 bases, J shed 3 bases, and the junction held 8 bases outside the gene matches.

The CDR3 DNA is TGTGCCAGCAGCGTAGGGAGTTCGGGGGATTCACCCCTCCACTTT. This translates into CASSVGSSGDSPLHF. The gene calls are TRBV9 and TRBJ1-6, with D possibly being TRBD1 (5 bases). This CDR3 is built from 15 residues. The germline CDR1 and CDR2 sequences are SGDLS and YYNGEE. Trimming left V 0 bases short and J 8 bases short, with 12 bases between.